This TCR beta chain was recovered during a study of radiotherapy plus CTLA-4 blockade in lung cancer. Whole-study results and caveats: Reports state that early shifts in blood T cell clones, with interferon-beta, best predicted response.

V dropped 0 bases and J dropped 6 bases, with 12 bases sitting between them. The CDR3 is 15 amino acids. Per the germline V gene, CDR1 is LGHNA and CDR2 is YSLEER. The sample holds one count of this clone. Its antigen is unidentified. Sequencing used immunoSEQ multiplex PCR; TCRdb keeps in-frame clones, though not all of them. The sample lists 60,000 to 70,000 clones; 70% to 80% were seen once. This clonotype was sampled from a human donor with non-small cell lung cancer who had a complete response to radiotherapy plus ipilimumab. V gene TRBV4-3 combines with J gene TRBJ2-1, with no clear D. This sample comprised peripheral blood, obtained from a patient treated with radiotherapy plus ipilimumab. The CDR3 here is CASSQDLTRGNEQFF. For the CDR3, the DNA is TGCGCCAGCAGCCAAGATTTGACCCGAGGCAATGAGCAGTTCTTC.